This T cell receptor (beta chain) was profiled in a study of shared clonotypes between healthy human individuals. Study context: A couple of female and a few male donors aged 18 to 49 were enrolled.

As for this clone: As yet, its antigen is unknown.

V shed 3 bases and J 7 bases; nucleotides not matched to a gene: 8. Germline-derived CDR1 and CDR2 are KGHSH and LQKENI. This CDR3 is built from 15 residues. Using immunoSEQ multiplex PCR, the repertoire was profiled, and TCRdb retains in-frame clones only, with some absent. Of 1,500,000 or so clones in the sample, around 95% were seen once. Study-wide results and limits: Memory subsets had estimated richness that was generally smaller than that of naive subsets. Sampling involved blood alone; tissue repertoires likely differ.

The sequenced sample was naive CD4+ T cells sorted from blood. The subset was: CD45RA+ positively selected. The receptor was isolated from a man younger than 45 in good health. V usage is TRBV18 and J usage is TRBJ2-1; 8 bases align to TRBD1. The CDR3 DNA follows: TGTGCCAGCTCACCGACAGGGGAAGCGGCAAATGAGCAGTTCTTC. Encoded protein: CASSPTGEAANEQFF.